This entry describes one TCR beta chain. Its antigen is as yet unknown. The sample originates from a study of cytomegalovirus exposure and HLA in healthy donors. Study results and limitations: Rarity held for most TCR sequences, but there were some public TCRs that occurred in many donors.

The primer mix had 60 Vbeta and 13 Jbeta primers. TCRdb's copy holds only in-frame clones and misses some; the assay was immunoSEQ multiplex PCR. Of more than 85,000 clones in the sample, under 80% were seen once. The CDR3 is 15 residues long. V was pared by 0 bases and J by 7 bases, with 13 bases between. CDR1 and CDR2 from the germline V gene are SGDLS and YYNGEE. This receptor was taken from a boy between 10 and 17 years old in good health and CMV-seronegative. The specimen sequenced was PBMCs. V is TRBV9 and J is TRBJ1-4, with a tentative D call TRBD1 (6 bases). CDR3 in amino acids: CASSVGTGWSEKLFF. The CDR3 nucleotides are TGTGCCAGCAGCGTAGGCACAGGGTGGAGTGAAAAACTGTTTTTT.